The present entry profiles one TCR beta chain with its context. V was cut by 2 bases and J by 8 bases, with 12 bases left in between. This CDR3 is 13 amino acids long. Germline-derived CDR1 and CDR2 are WNHNN and SYGVQD (reference sequence). TCRdb keeps only in-frame clones here, not all; method: immunoSEQ multiplex PCR. This table has about 300,000 clones, roughly 85% appearing once. These data belong to a study of blood T cell repertoires in COVID-19. The clonotype comes from a woman between 50 and 59 years old who had recovered from COVID-19. Material for sequencing was PBMCs or T cells enriched from blood (not recorded which). V gene TRBV10-1 combines with J gene TRBJ1-1, with unresolved D. The chain's CDR3 is CASSEPFSGEAFF. The CDR3 nucleotides are TGCGCCAGCAGTGAGCCCTTCTCCGGGGAAGCTTTCTTT.